The rows below give T cell receptor beta chains drawn from one sample of a study of radiation and T cells in renal cell carcinoma. Libraries were prepared by immunoSEQ multiplex PCR; TCRdb keeps only in-frame clonotypes and omits some of them. This table holds around 15,000 clones, 50% to 65% found once. Sequenced material: tumor tissue, taken from a patient whose treatment was nephrectomy without radiotherapy. The receptors stem from a man aged 35-49 years with renal cell carcinoma. The CDR3 runs from the conserved cysteine through the conserved F or W. Each record gives: CDR3 length, J gene, V gene, D gene, clone size, CDR3 DNA, CDR3 protein. D genes are given only for firm matches. The size of a clone is reported for some rows only, either as once, few or many, or as a class for expanded clones.

len: 13
j_gene: TRBJ1-4
v_gene: TRBV15
d_gene: NA
abundance: NA
CDR3nt: TGTGCCACCAGCAGAGTACCGGAAGAAAAACTGTTTTTT
CDR3aa: CATSRVPEEKLFF

len: 21
j_gene: TRBJ2-1
v_gene: TRBV6-4
d_gene: TRBD2
abundance: NA
CDR3nt: TGTGCCAGCAGTGACCCTGGGACTAGCGGGGGGGGCCTCAGCTCCTACAATGAGCAGTTCTTC
CDR3aa: CASSDPGTSGGGLSSYNEQFF

len: 13
j_gene: TRBJ2-7
v_gene: TRBV10-2
d_gene: NA
abundance: NA
CDR3nt: TGCGCCAGCAGCCCCGGGACACGGGGCGAGCAGTACTTC
CDR3aa: CASSPGTRGEQYF

len: 15
j_gene: TRBJ2-4
v_gene: TRBV4-1
d_gene: TRBD1
abundance: NA
CDR3nt: TGCGCCAGCAGCGAGGCAACCGGGACAGAAAACATTCAGTACTTC
CDR3aa: CASSEATGTENIQYF

len: 14
j_gene: TRBJ1-1
v_gene: TRBV19
d_gene: NA
abundance: few
CDR3nt: TGTGCCAGTAGTATTTTGTCCAGGGGCGATGAAGCTTTCTTT
CDR3aa: CASSILSRGDEAFF

len: 13
j_gene: TRBJ2-3
v_gene: TRBV27
d_gene: NA
abundance: NA
CDR3nt: TGTGCCAGCAAACCGACCAGCACAGATACGCAGTATTTT
CDR3aa: CASKPTSTDTQYF

len: 17
j_gene: TRBJ2-3
v_gene: TRBV4-2
d_gene: TRBD2
abundance: NA
CDR3nt: TGTGCCAGCAGCCAAGCCGGGACTAGCGGTAGCACAGATACGCAGTATTTT
CDR3aa: CASSQAGTSGSTDTQYF

len: 16
j_gene: TRBJ1-4
v_gene: TRBV7-9
d_gene: TRBD1
abundance: few
CDR3nt: TGTGCCAGCAGCTTAGTTTCGGGACAGACTAATGAAAAACTGTTTTTT
CDR3aa: CASSLVSGQTNEKLFF

len: 16
j_gene: TRBJ2-1
v_gene: TRBV5-4
d_gene: NA
abundance: few
CDR3nt: TGTGCCAGCAGCTTGGAGGGTATACGATACTACAATGAGCAGTTCTTC
CDR3aa: CASSLEGIRYYNEQFF

len: 14
j_gene: TRBJ2-7
v_gene: TRBV7-2
d_gene: NA
abundance: NA
CDR3nt: TGTGCCAGCAGCTTAGAACGACAAAGCTACGAGCAGTACTTC
CDR3aa: CASSLERQSYEQYF

len: 13
j_gene: TRBJ2-1
v_gene: TRBV7-9
d_gene: TRBD1
abundance: large
CDR3nt: TGTGCCAGCAGCTCGGCCGGGACAGGTGAGCAGTTCTTC
CDR3aa: CASSSAGTGEQFF

len: 16
j_gene: TRBJ1-1
v_gene: TRBV19
d_gene: TRBD1
abundance: few
CDR3nt: TGTGCCAGTAGTATCTTTGGGACAGGGGGCCACACTGAAGCTTTCTTT
CDR3aa: CASSIFGTGGHTEAFF

len: 13
j_gene: TRBJ2-7
v_gene: TRBV19
d_gene: NA
abundance: NA
CDR3nt: TGTGCCAGTAGTGTTGACATTCAATACGAGCAGTACTTC
CDR3aa: CASSVDIQYEQYF

len: 13
j_gene: TRBJ2-7
v_gene: TRBV5-1
d_gene: TRBD1
abundance: NA
CDR3nt: TGCGCCAGCAGCTACAGGACAGGGGGCGAGCAGTACTTC
CDR3aa: CASSYRTGGEQYF

len: 12
j_gene: TRBJ2-3
v_gene: TRBV5-1
d_gene: NA
abundance: once
CDR3nt: TGCGCCAGCAGCTTGGGGAGAGATACGCAGTATTTT
CDR3aa: CASSLGRDTQYF

len: 15
j_gene: TRBJ2-7
v_gene: TRBV7-2
d_gene: TRBD2
abundance: NA
CDR3nt: TGTGCCAGCAGCCTCTCCTGGGGGGGGACTTACGAGCAGTACTTC
CDR3aa: CASSLSWGGTYEQYF

len: 15
j_gene: TRBJ1-6
v_gene: TRBV11-2
d_gene: TRBD1
abundance: NA
CDR3nt: TGTGCCAGCAGCTCCTCCTGGGACAGGGCTTCACCCCTCCACTTT
CDR3aa: CASSSSWDRASPLHF